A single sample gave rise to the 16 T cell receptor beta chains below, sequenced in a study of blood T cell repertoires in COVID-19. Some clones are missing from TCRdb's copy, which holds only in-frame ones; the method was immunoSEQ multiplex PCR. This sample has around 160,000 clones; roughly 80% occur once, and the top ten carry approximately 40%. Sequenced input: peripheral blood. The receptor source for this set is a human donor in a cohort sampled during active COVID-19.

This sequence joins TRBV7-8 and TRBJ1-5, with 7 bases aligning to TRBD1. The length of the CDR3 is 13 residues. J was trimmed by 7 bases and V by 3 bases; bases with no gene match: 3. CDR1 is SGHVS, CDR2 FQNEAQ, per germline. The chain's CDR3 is CASSFRGGQPQHF. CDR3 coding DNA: TGTGCCAGCAGCTTTAGAGGGGGCCAGCCCCAGCATTTT.

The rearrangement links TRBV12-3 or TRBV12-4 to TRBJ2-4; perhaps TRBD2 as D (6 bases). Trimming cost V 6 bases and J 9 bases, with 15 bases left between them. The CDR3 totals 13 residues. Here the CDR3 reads CASRLDRRGIQYF. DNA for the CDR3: TGTGCCAGCAGGCTAGACCGGAGGGGCATTCAGTACTTC.

CDR3 nucleotide sequence: TGTGCCAGCAGCTTGGTGGCCAGTAACTATGGCTACACCTTC. Amino acids: CASSLVASNYGYTF. The V gene is TRBV5-6, the J gene TRBJ1-2; D not resolved. CDR3 length: 14 residues. V was pared by 0 bases and J by 1 base, with 7 bases between. CDR1 and CDR2 (germline): SGHDT, YYEEEE. The variable domain in full, with the rest retrieved from reference TRBV5-6 and TRBJ1-2, is DAGVTQSPTHLIKTRGQQVTLRCSPKSGHDTVSWYQQALGQGPQFIFQYYEEEERQRGNFPDRFSGHQFPNYSSELNVNALLLGDSALYLCASSLVASNYGYTFGSGTRLTVV.

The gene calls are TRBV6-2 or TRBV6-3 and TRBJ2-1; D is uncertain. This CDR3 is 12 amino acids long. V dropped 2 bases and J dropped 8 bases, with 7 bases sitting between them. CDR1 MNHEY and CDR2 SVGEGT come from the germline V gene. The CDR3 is CASSYNGDEQFF. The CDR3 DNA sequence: TGTGCCAGCAGTTACAATGGAGATGAGCAGTTCTTC.

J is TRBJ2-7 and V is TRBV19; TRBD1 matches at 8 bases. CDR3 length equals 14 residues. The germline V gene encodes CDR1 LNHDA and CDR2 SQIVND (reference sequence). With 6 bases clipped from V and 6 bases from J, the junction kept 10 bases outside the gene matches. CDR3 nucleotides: TGTGCCAGTAGCACAGGGGGTGGGGTGGGCGAGCAGTACTTC. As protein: CASSTGGGVGEQYF.

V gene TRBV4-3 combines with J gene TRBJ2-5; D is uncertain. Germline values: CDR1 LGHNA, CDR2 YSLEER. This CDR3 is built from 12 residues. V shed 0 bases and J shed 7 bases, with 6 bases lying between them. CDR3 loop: CASSQDSGTQYF. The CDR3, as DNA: TGCGCCAGCAGCCAAGACTCCGGGACCCAGTACTTC.

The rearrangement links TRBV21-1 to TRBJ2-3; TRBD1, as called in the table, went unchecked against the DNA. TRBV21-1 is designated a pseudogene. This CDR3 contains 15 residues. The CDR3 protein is CASSQTGTSTDTQYF. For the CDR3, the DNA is TGTGCCAGCAGTCAAACAGGGACGAGCACAGATACGCAGTATTTT.

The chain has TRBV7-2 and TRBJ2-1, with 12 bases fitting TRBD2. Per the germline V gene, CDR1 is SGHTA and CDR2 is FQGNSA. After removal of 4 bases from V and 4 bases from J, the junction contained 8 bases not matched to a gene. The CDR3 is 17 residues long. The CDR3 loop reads CASSSASGGAGYNEQFF. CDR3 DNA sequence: TGTGCCAGCAGCTCCGCTAGCGGGGGGGCCGGATACAATGAGCAGTTCTTC. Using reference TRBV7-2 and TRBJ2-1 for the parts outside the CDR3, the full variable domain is GAGVSQSPSNKVTEKGKDVELRCDPISGHTALYWYRQSLGQGLEFLIYFQGNSAPDKSGLPSDRFSAERTGGSVSTLTIQRTQQEDSAVYLCASSSASGGAGYNEQFFGPGTRLTVL.

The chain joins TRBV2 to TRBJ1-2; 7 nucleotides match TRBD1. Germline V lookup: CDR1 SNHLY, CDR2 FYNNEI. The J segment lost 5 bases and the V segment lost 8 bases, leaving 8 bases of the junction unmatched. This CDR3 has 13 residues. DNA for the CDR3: TGTGCCAGCGTACCGGGACAGTTATATGGCTACACCTTC. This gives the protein CASVPGQLYGYTF. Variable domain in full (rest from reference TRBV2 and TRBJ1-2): EPEVTQTPSHQVTQMGQEVILRCVPISNHLYFYWYRQILGQKVEFLVSFYNNEISEKSEIFDDQFSVERPDGSNFTLKIRSTKLEDSAMYFCASVPGQLYGYTFGSGTRLTVV.

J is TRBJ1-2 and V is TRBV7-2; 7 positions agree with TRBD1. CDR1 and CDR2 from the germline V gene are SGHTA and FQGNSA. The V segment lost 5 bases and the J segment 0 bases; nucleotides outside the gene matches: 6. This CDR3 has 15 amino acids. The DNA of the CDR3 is TGTGCCAGCAGCAGCAGAAGGGGGCCTAACTATGGCTACACCTTC. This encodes CASSSRRGPNYGYTF. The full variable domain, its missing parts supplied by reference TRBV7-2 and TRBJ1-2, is GAGVSQSPSNKVTEKGKDVELRCDPISGHTALYWYRQSLGQGLEFLIYFQGNSAPDKSGLPSDRFSAERTGGSVSTLTIQRTQQEDSAVYLCASSSRRGPNYGYTFGSGTRLTVV.

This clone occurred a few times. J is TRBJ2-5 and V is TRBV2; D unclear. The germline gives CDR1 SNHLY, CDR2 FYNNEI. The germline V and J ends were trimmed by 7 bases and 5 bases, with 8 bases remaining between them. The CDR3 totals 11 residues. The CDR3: CASILEETQYF. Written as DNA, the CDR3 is TGTGCCAGCATTCTAGAGGAGACCCAGTACTTC.

Here the CDR3 reads CASSQGWAEKLFF. The CDR3 DNA is TGTGCCAGTAGTCAGGGATGGGCCGAAAAACTGTTTTTT. The rearrangement links TRBV19 to TRBJ1-4; maybe TRBD1 (5 bases). This CDR3 has 13 amino acids. The V end was cut by 5 bases, the J end by 8 bases, with 12 bases between. Germline V lookup: CDR1 LNHDA, CDR2 SQIVND (reference sequence).

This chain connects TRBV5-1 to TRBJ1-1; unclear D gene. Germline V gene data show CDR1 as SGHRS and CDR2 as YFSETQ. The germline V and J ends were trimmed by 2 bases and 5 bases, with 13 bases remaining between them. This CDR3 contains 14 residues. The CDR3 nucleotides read TGCGCCAGCAGCTTTTCTGCCCCGGGTACTGAAGCTTTCTTT. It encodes CASSFSAPGTEAFF.

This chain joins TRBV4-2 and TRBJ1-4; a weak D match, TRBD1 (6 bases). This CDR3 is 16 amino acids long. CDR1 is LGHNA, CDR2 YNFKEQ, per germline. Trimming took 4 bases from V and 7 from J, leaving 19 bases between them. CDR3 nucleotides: TGTGCCAGCAGCCCCCGAAGGGGGGGCTTGGGTGAAAAACTGTTTTTT. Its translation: CASSPRRGGLGEKLFF.

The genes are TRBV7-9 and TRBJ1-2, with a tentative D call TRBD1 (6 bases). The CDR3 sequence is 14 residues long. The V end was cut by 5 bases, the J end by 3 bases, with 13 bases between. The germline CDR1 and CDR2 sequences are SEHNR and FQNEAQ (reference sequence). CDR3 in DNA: TGTGCCAGCAGCCACTTTGGGACACACTATGGCTACACCTTC. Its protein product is CASSHFGTHYGYTF.

CDR3 sequence: CAWSYAGTGGNTIYF. CDR3 nucleotide sequence: TGTGCCTGGAGTTACGCCGGGACAGGGGGAAACACCATATATTTT. The rearrangement joins TRBV30 to TRBJ1-3; 9 bases map to TRBD1. CDR3 length equals 15 residues. Germline V gene sequence: CDR1 GTSNPN, CDR2 SVGIG (reference sequence). V shed 2 bases and J 4 bases; nucleotides not matched to a gene: 6.